This T cell receptor beta chain derives from a study of T cell repertoires in cytomegalovirus infection. Study details: Matching HLA type, along with CMV infection, was indicated by public TCR beta signatures.

CDR3 length: 14 amino acids. CDR1 is MDHEN and CDR2 is SYDVKM in the germline V gene. The junction had 10 bases not matched to a gene; V was cut back by 8 bases and J by 8 bases. TCRdb reprocessed the reads with MiXCR, giving one entry per CDR3 protein. The sample has 350,000 to 550,000 distinct CDR3 sequences; roughly a third are singletons. Broader study findings: The ex vivo response showed dominance by HLA-C-restricted CMV-specific TCR beta clonotypes. Carriers of CMV plus the relevant HLA were identified by cumulative public TCR beta family frequency.

On this clonotype: Its specificity is unknown.

The receptor was derived from a human donor in good health (CMV status not recorded). Some clones in this sample may be carry-over from other donors' samples. The genes are TRBV28 and TRBJ1-4; 8 positions agree with TRBD1. Source material: PBMCs. The CDR3 reads CASFTRGRGEKLFF. The DNA of the CDR3 is TGTGCCAGCTTCACCAGGGGGCGCGGGGAAAAACTGTTTTTT.